This T cell receptor (beta chain) was recovered during a study of T cells in Graves' hyperthyroidism and ophthalmopathy. The study's findings and limits: Most expanded thyroid clonotypes above 0.001 also appeared in blood.

A word on this clonotype: Its antigen is still unknown.

Patients were excluded for uncontrolled infection, other autoimmune disease, pregnancy or lactation. Diagnostic decisions used clinical symptoms, serum thyroxine and TRAb, thyroid ultrasound and orbital computed tomography. Using 10 ml of fresh peripheral blood, PBMCs were prepared. What was amplified from RNA transcripts were TCR beta CDR3 regions. The HTBI primer set drove a first-round RT-PCR of the TCR CDR3. TCRdb ran MiXCR on the multiplex PCR reads and lists one entry per CDR3 protein. This table holds roughly 740,000 distinct CDR3 sequences, 16% found once. This receptor was obtained from a man younger than 30 with Graves' hyperthyroidism. Sequenced material: blood.

CDR3: CASSLAARRGADTQYF. The CDR3 DNA sequence: TGTGCCAGCAGTCTCGCGGCTAGGCGGGGCGCAGATACGCAGTATTTT. This chain uses TRBV6-1 with TRBJ2-3, with D possibly being TRBD2 (6 bases). The germline V gene has CDR1 MNHNS and CDR2 SASEGT. The CDR3 totals 16 residues. V was clipped by 5 bases and J by 4 bases, with 19 bases between them.